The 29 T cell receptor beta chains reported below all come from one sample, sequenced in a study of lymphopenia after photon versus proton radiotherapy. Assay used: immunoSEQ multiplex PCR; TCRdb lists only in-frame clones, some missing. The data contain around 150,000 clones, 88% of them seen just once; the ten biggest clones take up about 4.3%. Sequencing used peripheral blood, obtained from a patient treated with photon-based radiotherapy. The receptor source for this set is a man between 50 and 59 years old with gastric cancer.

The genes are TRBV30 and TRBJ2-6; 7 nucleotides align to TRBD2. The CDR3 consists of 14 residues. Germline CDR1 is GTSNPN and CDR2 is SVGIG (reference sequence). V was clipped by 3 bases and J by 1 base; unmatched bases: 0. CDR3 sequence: CAWRRGSGANVLTF. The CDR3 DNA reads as TGTGCCTGGAGGCGGGGGTCTGGGGCCAACGTCCTGACTTTC.

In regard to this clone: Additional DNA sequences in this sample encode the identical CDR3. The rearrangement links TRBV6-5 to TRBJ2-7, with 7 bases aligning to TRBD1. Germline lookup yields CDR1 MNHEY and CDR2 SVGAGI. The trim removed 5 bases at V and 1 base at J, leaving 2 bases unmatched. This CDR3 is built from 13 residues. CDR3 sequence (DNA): TGTGCCAGCAGTCGGACAGGTTCCTACGAGCAGTACTTC. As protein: CASSRTGSYEQYF.

In nucleotides, the CDR3 is TGCAGCGCATCGGGTGGGAAGGGTGAGACCCAGTACTTC. As protein: CSASGGKGETQYF. This chain connects TRBV29-1 to TRBJ2-5; no clear D gene. V was trimmed by 7 bases and J by 5 bases, leaving 17 bases between them. The germline V gene encodes CDR1 SQVTM and CDR2 ANQGSEA. CDR3 size: 13 residues.

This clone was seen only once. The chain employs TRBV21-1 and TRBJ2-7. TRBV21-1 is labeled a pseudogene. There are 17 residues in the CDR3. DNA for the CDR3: TGTGCCAGCAGCAAAGGGAGGGCCAGGGGCGGATCCTACGAGCAGTACTTC. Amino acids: CASSKGRARGGSYEQYF.

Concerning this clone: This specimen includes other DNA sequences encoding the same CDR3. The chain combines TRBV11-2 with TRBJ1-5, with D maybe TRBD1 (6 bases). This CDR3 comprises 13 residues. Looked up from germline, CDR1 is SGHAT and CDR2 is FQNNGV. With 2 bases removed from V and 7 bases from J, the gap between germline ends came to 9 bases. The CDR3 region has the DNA TGTGCCAGCAGCTTACAGGGGAACCAGCCCCAGCATTTT. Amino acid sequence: CASSLQGNQPQHF.

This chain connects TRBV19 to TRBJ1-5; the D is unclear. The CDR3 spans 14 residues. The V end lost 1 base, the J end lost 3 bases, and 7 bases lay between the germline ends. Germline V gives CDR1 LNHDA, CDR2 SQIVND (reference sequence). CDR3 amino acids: CASSIGSINQPQHF. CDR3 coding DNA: TGTGCCAGTAGTATAGGCAGCATCAATCAGCCCCAGCATTTT.

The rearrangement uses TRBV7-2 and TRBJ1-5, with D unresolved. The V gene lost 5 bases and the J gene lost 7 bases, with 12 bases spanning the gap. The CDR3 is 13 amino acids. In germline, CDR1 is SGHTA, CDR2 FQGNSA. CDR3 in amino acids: CASSTKTEQPQHF. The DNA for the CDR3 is TGTGCCAGCAGCACTAAAACGGAACAGCCCCAGCATTTT.

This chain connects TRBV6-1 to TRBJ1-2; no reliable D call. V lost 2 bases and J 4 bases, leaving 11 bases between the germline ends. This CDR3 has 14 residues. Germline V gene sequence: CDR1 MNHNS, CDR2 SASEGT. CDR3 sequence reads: CASSERAGTYGYTF. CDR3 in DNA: TGTGCCAGCAGTGAACGGGCAGGAACCTATGGCTACACCTTC.

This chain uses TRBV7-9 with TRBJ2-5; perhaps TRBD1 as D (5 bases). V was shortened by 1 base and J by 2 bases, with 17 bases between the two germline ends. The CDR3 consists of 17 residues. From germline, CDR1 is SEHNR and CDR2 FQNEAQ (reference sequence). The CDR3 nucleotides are TGTGCCAGCAGCTTAGGAAGTTCAGGGAACATACAAGAGACCCAGTACTTC. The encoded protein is CASSLGSSGNIQETQYF.

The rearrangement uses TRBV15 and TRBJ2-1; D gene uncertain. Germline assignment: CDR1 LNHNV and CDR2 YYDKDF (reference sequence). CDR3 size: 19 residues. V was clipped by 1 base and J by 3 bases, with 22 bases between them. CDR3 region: CATSRGLVETVNFYNEQFF. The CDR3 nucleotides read TGTGCCACCAGCAGAGGATTGGTGGAGACGGTAAACTTCTACAATGAGCAGTTCTTC. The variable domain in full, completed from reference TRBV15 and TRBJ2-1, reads DAMVIQNPRYQVTQFGKPVTLSCSQTLNHNVMYWYQQKSSQAPKLLFHYYDKDFNNEADTPDNFQSRRPNTSFCFLDIRSPGLGDTAMYLCATSRGLVETVNFYNEQFFGPGTRLTVL.

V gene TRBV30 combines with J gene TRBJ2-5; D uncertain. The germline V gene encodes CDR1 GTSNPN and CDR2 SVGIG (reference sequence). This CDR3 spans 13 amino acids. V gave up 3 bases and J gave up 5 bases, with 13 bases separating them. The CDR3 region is CAWRPAVWETQYF. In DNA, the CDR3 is TGTGCCTGGAGACCCGCAGTATGGGAGACCCAGTACTTC.

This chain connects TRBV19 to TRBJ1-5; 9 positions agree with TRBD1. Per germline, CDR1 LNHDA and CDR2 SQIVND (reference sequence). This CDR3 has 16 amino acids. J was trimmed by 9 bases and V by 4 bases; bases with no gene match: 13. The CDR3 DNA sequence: TGTGCCAGTAGTAGACAGGGGGAAACATCGTATTTGCCCCAGCATTTT. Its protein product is CASSRQGETSYLPQHF.

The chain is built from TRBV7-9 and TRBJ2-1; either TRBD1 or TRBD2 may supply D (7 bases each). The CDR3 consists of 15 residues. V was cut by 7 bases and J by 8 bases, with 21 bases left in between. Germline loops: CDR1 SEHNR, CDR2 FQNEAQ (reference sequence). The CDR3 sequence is CASIPQGGIMDEQFF. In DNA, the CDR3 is TGTGCCAGCATCCCTCAGGGGGGGATTATGGATGAGCAGTTCTTC.

CDR3 DNA sequence: TGTGCCAGCAGCTGGGAGTGGGATACGCAGTATTTT. Translated: CASSWEWDTQYF. The chain links TRBV5-4 to TRBJ2-3; D is perhaps TRBD2 (5 bases). This CDR3 is built from 12 residues. Per germline, CDR1 SGHNT and CDR2 YYREEE (reference sequence). V shed 3 bases and J shed 6 bases, with 8 bases lying between them.

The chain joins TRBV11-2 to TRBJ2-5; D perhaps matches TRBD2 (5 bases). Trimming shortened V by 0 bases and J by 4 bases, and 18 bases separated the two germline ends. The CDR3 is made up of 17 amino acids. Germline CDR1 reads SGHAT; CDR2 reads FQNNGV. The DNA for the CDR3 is TGTGCCAGCAGCTTAGATCTGCTAGCTGTAGAGCCAGAGACCCAGTACTTC. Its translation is CASSLDLLAVEPETQYF.

CDR3 sequence reads: CASKRTVGGEQYF. CDR3 DNA sequence: TGTGCCAGCAAACGGACGGTGGGAGGGGAGCAGTACTTC. This chain uses TRBV6-5 with TRBJ2-7, with TRBD2 matching over 7 bases. The V gene end was trimmed by 7 bases and the J gene end by 7 bases; junction bases not matched to a gene: 10. The CDR3 totals 13 residues. CDR1 MNHEY and CDR2 SVGAGI come from the germline V gene.

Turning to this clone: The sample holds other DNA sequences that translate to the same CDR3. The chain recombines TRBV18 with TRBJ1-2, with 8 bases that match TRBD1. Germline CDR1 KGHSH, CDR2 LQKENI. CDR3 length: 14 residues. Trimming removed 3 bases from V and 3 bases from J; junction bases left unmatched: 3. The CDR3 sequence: CASSPTGEDYGYTF. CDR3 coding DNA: TGTGCCAGCTCACCGACAGGGGAGGACTATGGCTACACCTTC.

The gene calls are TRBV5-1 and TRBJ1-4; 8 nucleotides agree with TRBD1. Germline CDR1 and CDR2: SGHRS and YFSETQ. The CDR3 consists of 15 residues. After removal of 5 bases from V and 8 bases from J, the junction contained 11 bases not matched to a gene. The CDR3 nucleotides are TGCGCCAGCAGATATGGGACAGGACTAGGGGAAAAACTGTTTTTT. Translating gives CASRYGTGLGEKLFF.

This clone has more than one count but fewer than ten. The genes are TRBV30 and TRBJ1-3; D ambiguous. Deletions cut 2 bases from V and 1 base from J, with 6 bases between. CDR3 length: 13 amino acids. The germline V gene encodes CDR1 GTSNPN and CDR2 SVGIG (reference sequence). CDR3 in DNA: TGTGCCTGGAGTATGAATTCTGGAAACACCATATATTTT. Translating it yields CAWSMNSGNTIYF.

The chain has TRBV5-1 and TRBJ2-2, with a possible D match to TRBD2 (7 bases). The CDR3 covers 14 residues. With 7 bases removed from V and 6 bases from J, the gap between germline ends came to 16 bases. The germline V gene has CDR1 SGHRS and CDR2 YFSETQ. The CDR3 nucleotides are TGCGCCAGCCTCCCCTCGGGGGGCCCCGGGGAGCTGTTTTTT. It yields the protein CASLPSGGPGELFF.

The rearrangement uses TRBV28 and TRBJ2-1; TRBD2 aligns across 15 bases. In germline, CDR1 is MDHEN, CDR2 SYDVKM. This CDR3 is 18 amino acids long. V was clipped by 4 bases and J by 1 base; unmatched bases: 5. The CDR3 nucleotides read TGTGCCAGCAGTTCGGGACTAGCGGGAGGCAATTCCTACAATGAGCAGTTCTTC. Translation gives CASSSGLAGGNSYNEQFF.

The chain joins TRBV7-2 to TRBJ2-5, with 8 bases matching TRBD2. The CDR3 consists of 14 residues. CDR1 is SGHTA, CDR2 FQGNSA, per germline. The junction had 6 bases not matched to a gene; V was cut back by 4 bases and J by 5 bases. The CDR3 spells CASSYGLALETQYF. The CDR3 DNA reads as TGTGCCAGCAGCTATGGACTAGCTCTTGAGACCCAGTACTTC. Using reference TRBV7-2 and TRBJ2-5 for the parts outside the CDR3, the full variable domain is GAGVSQSPSNKVTEKGKDVELRCDPISGHTALYWYRQSLGQGLEFLIYFQGNSAPDKSGLPSDRFSAERTGGSVSTLTIQRTQQEDSAVYLCASSYGLALETQYFGPGTRLLVL.

CDR3 sequence reads: CASSQDPGQGSLRQETQYF. The CDR3 nucleotides are TGTGCCAGCAGCCAAGATCCAGGACAGGGATCTTTGCGGCAAGAGACCCAGTACTTC. The J gene is TRBJ2-5, the V gene TRBV4-2; 8 nucleotides align to TRBD1. Looked up from germline, CDR1 is LGHNA and CDR2 is YNFKEQ. The junction had 14 bases not matched to a gene; V was cut back by 0 bases and J by 2 bases. The CDR3 totals 19 residues.

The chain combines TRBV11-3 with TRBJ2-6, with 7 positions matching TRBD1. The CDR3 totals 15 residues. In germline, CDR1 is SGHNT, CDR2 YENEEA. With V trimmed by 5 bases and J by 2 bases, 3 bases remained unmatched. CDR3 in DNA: TGTGCCAGCAGCAAACAGGGGCCTGGGGCCAACGTCCTGACTTTC. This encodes CASSKQGPGANVLTF.

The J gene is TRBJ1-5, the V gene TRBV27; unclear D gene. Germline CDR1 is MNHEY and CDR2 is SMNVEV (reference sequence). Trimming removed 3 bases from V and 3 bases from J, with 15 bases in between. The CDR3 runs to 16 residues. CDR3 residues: CASSFTGKRVNQPQHF. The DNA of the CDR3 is TGTGCCAGCAGTTTTACCGGGAAGCGGGTCAATCAGCCCCAGCATTTT.

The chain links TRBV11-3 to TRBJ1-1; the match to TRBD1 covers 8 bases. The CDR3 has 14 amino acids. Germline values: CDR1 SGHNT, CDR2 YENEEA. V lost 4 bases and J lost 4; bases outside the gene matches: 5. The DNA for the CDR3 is TGTGCCAGCAGCTCAGGACAGGGCGGCACTGAAGCTTTCTTT. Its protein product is CASSSGQGGTEAFF.

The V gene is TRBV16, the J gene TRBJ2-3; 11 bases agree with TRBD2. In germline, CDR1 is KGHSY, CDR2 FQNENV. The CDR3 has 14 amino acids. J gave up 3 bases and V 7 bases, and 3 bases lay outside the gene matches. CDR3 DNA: TGTGCCAGCAACCGACTAGCGGGAACAGATACGCAGTATTTT. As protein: CASNRLAGTDTQYF.

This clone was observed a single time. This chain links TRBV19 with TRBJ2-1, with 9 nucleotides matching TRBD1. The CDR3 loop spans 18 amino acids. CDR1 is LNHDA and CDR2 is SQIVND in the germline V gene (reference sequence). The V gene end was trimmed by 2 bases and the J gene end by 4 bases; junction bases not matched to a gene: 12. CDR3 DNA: TGTGCCAGTAGTATACTTCCTTTGGACAGGGGAGATTACAATGAGCAGTTCTTC. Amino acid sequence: CASSILPLDRGDYNEQFF.

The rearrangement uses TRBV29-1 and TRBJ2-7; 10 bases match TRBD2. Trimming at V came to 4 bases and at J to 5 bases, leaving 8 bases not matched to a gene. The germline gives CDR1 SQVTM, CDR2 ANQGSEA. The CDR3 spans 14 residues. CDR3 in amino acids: CSVGLAGGGNEQYF. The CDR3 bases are TGCAGCGTTGGGTTAGCGGGAGGCGGCAACGAGCAGTACTTC.